This T cell receptor beta chain stems from a study of blood T cell repertoires in COVID-19. Overall study: PBMCs, B-cell-depleted T cells, or T cells were the source of the cDNA or gDNA that made up the material.

V lost 0 bases to trimming and J lost 0 bases, with 10 bases between them. CDR3 length: 16 residues. Germline V gene data show CDR1 as MDHEN and CDR2 as SYDVKM. Per the original methods: Researchers report that nucleated cell counts were estimated from reference gene primer amplification. Clones were sequenced by immunoSEQ multiplex PCR, and TCRdb holds only the in-frame ones, with some missing. That table furnishes V, J and clone size, whereas the DNA furnished D and trimming. The table shows 29,000 or so clones, with around 67% occurring only once. The origin of this receptor is a human donor in a cohort sampled during active COVID-19. The source material was peripheral blood. The chain carries TRBV28 and TRBJ2-3; no clear D gene. The chain's CDR3 is CASSLWSRPSTDTQYF. The CDR3 DNA sequence: TGTGCCAGCAGTTTATGGTCCAGGCCTAGCACAGATACGCAGTATTTT.